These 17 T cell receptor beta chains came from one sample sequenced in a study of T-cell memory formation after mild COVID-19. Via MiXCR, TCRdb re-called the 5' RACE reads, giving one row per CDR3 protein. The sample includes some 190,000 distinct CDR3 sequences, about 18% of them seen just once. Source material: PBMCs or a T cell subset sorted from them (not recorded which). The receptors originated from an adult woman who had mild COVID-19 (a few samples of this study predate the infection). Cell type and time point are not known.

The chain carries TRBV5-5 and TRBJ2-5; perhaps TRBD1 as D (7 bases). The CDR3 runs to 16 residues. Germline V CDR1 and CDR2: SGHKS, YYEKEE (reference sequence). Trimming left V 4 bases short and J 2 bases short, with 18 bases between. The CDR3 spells CASSVDRGTVQETQYF. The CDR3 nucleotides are TGTGCCAGCAGCGTAGATCGCGGGACAGTACAAGAGACCCAGTACTTC. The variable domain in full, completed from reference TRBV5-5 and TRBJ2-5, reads DAGVTQSPTHLIKTRGQQVTLRCSPISGHKSVSWYQQVLGQGPQFIFQYYEKEERGRGNFPDRFSARQFPNYSSELNVNALLLGDSALYLCASSVDRGTVQETQYFGPGTRLLVL.

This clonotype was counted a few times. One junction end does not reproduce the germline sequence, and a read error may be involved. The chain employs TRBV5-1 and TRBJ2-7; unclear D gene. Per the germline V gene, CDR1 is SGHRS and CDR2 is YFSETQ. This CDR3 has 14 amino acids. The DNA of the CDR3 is TGCGCCAGCAGCTTGGGACCCCAGGAGAGCGAGAAGTACTTC. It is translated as CASSLGPQESEKYF. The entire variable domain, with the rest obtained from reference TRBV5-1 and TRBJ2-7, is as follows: KAGVTQTPRYLIKTRGQQVTLSCSPISGHRSVSWYQQTPGQGLQFLFEYFSETQRNKGNFPGRFSGRQFSNSRSEMNVSTLELGDSALYLCASSLGPQESEKYFGPGTRLTVT.

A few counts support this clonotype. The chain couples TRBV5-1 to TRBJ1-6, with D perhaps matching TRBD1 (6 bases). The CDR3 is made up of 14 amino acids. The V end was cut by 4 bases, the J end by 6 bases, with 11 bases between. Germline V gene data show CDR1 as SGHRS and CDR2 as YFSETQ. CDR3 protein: CASSVWGLNSPLHF. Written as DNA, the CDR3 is TGCGCCAGCAGCGTTTGGGGGCTTAATTCACCCCTCCACTTT.

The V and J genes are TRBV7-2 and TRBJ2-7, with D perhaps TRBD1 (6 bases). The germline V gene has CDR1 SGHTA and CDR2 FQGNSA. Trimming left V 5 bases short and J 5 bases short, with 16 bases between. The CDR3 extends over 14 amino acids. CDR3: CASSPQQGINEQYF. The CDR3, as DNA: TGTGCCAGCAGCCCCCAGCAGGGGATCAACGAGCAGTACTTC. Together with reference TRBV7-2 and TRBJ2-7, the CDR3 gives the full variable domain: GAGVSQSPSNKVTEKGKDVELRCDPISGHTALYWYRQSLGQGLEFLIYFQGNSAPDKSGLPSDRFSAERTGGSVSTLTIQRTQQEDSAVYLCASSPQQGINEQYFGPGTRLTVT.

The CDR3 region has the DNA TGTGCCAGCAGTGAAGGGGGACTACTAGCGGGACAGGAGACCCAGTACTTC. Residues: CASSEGGLLAGQETQYF. The rearrangement joins TRBV25-1 to TRBJ2-5, with 10 bases that match TRBD2. Germline CDR1 and CDR2: MGHDK and SYGVNS. V was clipped by 2 bases and J by 5 bases; unmatched bases: 11. CDR3 length: 17 amino acids.

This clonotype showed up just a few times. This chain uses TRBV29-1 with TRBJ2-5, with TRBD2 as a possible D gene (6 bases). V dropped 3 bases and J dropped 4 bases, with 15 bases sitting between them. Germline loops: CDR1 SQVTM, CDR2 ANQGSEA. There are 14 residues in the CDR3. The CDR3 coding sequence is TGCAGCGTTGAGGGCAGCGGGCCAGGAGAGACCCAGTACTTC. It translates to CSVEGSGPGETQYF. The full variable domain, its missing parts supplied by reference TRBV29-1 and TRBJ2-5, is SAVISQKPSRDICQRGTSLTIQCQVDSQVTMMFWYRQQPGQSLTLIATANQGSEATYESGFVIDKFPISRPNLTFSTLTVSNMSPEDSSIYLCSVEGSGPGETQYFGPGTRLLVL.

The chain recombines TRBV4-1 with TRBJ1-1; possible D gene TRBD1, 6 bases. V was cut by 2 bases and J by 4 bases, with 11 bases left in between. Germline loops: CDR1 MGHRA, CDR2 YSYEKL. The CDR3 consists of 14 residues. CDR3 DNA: TGCGCCAGCAGCCAACGAACAGGGACCACTGAAGCTTTCTTT. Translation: CASSQRTGTTEAFF.

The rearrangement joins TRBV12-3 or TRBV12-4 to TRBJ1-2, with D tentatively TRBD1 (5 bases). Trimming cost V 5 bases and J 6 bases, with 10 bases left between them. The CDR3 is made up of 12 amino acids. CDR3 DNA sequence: TGTGCCAGCAGTACCCGGGGGGATGGCTACACCTTC. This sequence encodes CASSTRGDGYTF.

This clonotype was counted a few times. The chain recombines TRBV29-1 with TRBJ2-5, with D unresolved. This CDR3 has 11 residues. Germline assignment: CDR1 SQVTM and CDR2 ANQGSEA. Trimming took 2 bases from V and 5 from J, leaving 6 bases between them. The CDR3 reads CSVENWETQYF. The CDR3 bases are TGCAGCGTTGAAAATTGGGAGACCCAGTACTTC. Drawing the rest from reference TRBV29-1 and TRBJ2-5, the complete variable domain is SAVISQKPSRDICQRGTSLTIQCQVDSQVTMMFWYRQQPGQSLTLIATANQGSEATYESGFVIDKFPISRPNLTFSTLTVSNMSPEDSSIYLCSVENWETQYFGPGTRLLVL.

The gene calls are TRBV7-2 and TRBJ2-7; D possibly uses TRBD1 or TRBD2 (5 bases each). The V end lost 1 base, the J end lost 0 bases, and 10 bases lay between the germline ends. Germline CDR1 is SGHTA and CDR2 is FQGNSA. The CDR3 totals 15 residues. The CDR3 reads CASSLGGYLSYEQYF. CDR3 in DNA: TGTGCCAGCAGCTTAGGGGGGTACCTCTCCTACGAGCAGTACTTC.

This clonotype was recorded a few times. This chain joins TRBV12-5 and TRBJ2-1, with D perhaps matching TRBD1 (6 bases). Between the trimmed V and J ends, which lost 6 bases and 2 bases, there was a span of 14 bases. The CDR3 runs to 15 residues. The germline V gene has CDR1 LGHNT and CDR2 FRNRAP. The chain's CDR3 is CASGPGQGPYNEQFF. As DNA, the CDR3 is TGTGCTAGTGGCCCCGGGCAGGGGCCCTACAATGAGCAGTTCTTC.

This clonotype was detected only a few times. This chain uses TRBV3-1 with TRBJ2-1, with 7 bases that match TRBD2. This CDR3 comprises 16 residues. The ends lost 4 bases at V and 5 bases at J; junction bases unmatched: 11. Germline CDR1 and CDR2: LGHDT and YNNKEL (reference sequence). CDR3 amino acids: CASSLLNGLVNNEQFF. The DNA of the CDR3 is TGTGCCAGCAGCCTCCTGAATGGACTAGTGAACAATGAGCAGTTCTTC.

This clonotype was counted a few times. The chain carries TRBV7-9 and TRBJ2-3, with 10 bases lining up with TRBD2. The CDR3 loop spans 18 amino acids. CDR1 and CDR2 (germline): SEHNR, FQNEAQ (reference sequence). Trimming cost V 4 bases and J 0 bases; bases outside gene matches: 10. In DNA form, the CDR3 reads TGTGCCAGCAGCTCCCTTCTAGCGGGAGTGATCAGCACAGATACGCAGTATTTT. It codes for CASSSLLAGVISTDTQYF. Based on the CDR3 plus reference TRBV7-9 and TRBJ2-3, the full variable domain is DTGVSQNPRHKITKRGQNVTFRCDPISEHNRLYWYRQTLGQGPEFLTYFQNEAQLEKSRLLSDRFSAERPKGSFSTLEIQRTEQGDSAMYLCASSSLLAGVISTDTQYFGPGTRLTVL.

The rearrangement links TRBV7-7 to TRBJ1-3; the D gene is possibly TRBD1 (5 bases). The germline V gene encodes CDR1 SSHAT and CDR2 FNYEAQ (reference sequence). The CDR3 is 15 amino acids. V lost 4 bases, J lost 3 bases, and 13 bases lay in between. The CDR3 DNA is TGTGCCAGCAGCTCAGCGGTAGGGGTTGGAAACACCATATATTTT. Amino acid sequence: CASSSAVGVGNTIYF.

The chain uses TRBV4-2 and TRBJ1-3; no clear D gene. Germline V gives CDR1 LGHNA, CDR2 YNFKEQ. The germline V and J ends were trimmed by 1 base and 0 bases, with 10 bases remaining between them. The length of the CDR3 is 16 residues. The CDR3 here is CASSQVALSSGNTIYF. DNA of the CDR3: TGTGCCAGCAGCCAAGTTGCTCTCAGCTCTGGAAACACCATATATTTT.

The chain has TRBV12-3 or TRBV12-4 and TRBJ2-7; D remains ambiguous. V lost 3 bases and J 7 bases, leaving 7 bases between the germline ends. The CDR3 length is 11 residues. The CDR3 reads CASSFMEEQYF. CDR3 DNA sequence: TGTGCCAGCAGTTTCATGGAAGAGCAGTACTTC.

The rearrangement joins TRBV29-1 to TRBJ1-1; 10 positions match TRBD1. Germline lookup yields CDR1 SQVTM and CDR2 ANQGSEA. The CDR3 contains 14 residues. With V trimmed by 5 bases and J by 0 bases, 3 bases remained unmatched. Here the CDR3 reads CSVWTGGMNTEAFF. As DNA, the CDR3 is TGCAGCGTTTGGACAGGGGGTATGAACACTGAAGCTTTCTTT.